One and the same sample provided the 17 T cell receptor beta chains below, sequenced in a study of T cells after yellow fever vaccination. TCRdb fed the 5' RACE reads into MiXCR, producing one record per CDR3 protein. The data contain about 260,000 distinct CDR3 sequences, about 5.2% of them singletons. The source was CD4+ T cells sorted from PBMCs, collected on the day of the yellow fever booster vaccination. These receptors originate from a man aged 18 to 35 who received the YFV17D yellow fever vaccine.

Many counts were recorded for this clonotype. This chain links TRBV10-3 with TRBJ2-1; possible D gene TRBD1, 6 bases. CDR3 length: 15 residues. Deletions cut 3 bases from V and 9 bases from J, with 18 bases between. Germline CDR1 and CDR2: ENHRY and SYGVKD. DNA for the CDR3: TGTGCCATCAGTGAACAGGGCGGATTGGCCGGTGAGCAGTTCTTC. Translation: CAISEQGGLAGEQFF.

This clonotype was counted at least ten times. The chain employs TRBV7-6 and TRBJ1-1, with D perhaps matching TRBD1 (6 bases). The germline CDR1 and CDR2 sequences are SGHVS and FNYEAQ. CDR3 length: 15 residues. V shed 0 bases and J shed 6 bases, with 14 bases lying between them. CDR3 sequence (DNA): TGTGCCAGCAGCTTAGCTCAGGGGAAGCTCGCTGAAGCTTTCTTT. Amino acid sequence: CASSLAQGKLAEAFF.

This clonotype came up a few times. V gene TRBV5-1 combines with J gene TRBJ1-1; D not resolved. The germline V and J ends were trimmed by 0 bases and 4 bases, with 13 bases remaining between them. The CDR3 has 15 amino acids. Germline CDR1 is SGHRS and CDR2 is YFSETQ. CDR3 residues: CASSLGPPPSTEAFF. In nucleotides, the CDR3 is TGCGCCAGCAGCTTGGGGCCTCCTCCCTCCACTGAAGCTTTCTTT.

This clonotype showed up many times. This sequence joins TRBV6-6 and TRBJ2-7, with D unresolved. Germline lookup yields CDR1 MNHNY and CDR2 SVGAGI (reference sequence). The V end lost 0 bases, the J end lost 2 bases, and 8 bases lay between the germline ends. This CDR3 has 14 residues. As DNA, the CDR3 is TGTGCCAGCAGTTACTCGTCGCCTGCCTACGAGCAGTACGTC. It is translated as CASSYSSPAYEQYV.

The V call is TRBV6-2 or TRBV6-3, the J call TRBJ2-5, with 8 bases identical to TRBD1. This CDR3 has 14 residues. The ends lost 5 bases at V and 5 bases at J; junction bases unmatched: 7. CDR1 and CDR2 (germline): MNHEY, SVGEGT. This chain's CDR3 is CASSLDRVGETQYF. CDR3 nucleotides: TGTGCCAGCAGTCTGGACAGGGTCGGGGAGACCCAGTACTTC.

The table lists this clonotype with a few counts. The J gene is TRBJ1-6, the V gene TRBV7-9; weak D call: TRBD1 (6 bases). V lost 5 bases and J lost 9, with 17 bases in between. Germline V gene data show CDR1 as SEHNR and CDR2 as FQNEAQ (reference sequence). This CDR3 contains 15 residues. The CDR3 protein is CASSQPGQLLSPLHF. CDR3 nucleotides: TGTGCCAGCAGCCAACCCGGACAGCTGCTTTCACCCCTCCACTTT.

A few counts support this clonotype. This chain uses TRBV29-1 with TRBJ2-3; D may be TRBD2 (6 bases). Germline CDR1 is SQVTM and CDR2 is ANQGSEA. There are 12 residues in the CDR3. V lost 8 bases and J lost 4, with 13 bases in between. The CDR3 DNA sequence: TGCAGCACCGGGACTCATTCAGATACGCAGTATTTT. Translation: CSTGTHSDTQYF.

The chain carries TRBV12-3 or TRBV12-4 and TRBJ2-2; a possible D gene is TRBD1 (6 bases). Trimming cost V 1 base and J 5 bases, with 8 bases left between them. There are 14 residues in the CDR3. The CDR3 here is CASSLGGRTGELFF. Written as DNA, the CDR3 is TGTGCCAGCAGTTTAGGGGGGCGGACCGGGGAGCTGTTTTTT.

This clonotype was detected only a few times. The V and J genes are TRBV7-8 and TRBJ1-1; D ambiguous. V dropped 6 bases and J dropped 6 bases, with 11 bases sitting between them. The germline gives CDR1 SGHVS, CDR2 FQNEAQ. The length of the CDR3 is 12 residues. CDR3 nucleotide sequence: TGTGCCAGCAGAAACCCGGGAGCTGAAGCTTTCTTT. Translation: CASRNPGAEAFF. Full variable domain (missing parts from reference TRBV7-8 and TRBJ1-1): GAGVSQSPRYKVAKRGQDVALRCDPISGHVSLFWYQQALGQGPEFLTYFQNEAQLDKSGLPSDRFFAERPEGSVSTLKIQRTQQEDSAVYLCASRNPGAEAFFGQGTRLTVV.

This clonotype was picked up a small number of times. The CDR3 is CATRRGLNEKLFF. The CDR3 coding sequence is TGTGCCACCCGCAGGGGCCTAAATGAAAAACTGTTTTTT. The rearrangement links TRBV10-3 to TRBJ1-4; D might be TRBD1 (6 bases). The V gene lost 10 bases and the J gene lost 5 bases, with 14 bases spanning the gap. Germline lookup yields CDR1 ENHRY and CDR2 SYGVKD. The CDR3 runs to 13 residues.

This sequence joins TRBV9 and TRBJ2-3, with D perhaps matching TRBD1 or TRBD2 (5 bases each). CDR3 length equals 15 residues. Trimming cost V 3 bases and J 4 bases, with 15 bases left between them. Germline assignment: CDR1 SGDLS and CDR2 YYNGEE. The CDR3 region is CASSGPLRGSDTQYF. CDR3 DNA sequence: TGTGCCAGCAGCGGCCCATTGAGGGGTTCAGATACGCAGTATTTT.

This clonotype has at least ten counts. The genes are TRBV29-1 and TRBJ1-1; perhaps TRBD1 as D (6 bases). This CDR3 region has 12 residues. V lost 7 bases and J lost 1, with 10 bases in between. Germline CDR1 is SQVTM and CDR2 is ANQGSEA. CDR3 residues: CSGQTGNTEAFF. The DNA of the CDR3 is TGCAGCGGACAGACAGGGAACACTGAAGCTTTCTTT.

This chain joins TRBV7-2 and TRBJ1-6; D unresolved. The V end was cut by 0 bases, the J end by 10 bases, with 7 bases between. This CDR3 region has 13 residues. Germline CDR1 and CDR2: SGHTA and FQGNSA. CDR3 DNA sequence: TGTGCCAGCAGCTTAGCCACGCTATCACCCCTCCACTTT. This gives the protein CASSLATLSPLHF.

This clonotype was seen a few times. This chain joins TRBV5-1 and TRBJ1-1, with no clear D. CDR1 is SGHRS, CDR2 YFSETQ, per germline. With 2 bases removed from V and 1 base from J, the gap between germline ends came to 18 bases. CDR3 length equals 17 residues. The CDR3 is CASSFRGSFPTNTEAFF. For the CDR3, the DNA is TGCGCCAGCAGCTTTCGGGGATCCTTCCCCACGAACACTGAAGCTTTCTTT.

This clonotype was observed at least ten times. The CDR3 DNA follows: TGTGCCAGCAGCCAGGGTCTAGCGGGGGAGCTGTTTTTT. Its protein product is CASSQGLAGELFF. V gene TRBV3-1 combines with J gene TRBJ2-2; possible D gene TRBD2, 6 bases. Per the germline V gene, CDR1 is LGHDT and CDR2 is YNNKEL (reference sequence). With 3 bases removed from V and 8 bases from J, the gap between germline ends came to 10 bases. The CDR3 extends over 13 amino acids.

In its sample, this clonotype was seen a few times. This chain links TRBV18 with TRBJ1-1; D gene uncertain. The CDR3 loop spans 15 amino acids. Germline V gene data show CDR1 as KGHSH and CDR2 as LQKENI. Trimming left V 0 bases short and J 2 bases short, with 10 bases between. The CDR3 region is CASSPPRAENTEAFF. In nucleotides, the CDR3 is TGTGCCAGCTCACCACCCCGGGCAGAAAACACTGAAGCTTTCTTT. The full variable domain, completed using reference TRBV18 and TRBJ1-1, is NAGVMQNPRHLVRRRGQEARLRCSPMKGHSHVYWYRQLPEEGLKFMVYLQKENIIDESGMPKERFSAEFPKEGPSILRIQQVVRGDSAAYFCASSPPRAENTEAFFGQGTRLTVV.

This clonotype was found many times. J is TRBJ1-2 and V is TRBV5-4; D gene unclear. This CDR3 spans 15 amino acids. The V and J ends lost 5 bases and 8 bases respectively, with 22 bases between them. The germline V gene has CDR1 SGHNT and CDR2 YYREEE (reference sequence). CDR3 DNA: TGTGCCAGCAGACCCGGCGGGCAGGAGGGAAAAGGCTACACCTTC. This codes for CASRPGGQEGKGYTF.